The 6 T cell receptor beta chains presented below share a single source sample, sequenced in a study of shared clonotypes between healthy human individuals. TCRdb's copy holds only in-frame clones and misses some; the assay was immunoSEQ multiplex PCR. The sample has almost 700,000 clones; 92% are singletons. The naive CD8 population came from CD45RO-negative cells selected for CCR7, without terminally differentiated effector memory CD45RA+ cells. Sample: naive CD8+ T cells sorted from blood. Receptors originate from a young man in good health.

The CDR3 reads CASSSRGELFF. CDR3 in DNA: TGTGCCAGCAGCTCCCGCGGGGAGCTGTTTTTT. The chain couples TRBV5-6 to TRBJ2-2; D unresolved. The CDR3 is made up of 11 amino acids. In germline, CDR1 is SGHDT, CDR2 YYEEEE. The V gene lost 3 bases and the J gene lost 7 bases, with 4 bases spanning the gap.

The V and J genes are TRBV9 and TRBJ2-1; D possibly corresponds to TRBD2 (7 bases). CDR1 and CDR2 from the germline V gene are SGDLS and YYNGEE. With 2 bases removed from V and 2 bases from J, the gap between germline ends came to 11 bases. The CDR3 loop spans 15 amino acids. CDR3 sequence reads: CASSVGGLAYNEQFF. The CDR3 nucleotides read TGTGCCAGCAGCGTCGGGGGGCTTGCCTACAATGAGCAGTTCTTC.

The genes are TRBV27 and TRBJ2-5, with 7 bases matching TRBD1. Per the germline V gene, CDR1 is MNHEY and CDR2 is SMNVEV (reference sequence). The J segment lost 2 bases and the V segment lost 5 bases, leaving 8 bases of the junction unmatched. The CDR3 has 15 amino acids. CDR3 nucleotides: TGTGCCAGCAGTCGGAGACGACAGGGTCAAGAGACCCAGTACTTC. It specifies CASSRRRQGQETQYF.

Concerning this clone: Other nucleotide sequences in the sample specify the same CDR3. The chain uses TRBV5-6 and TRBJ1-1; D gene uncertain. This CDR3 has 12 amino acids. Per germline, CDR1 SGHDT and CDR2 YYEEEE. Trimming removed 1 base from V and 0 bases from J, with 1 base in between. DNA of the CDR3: TGTGCCAGCAGCTTGCTGAACACTGAAGCTTTCTTT. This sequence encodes CASSLLNTEAFF.

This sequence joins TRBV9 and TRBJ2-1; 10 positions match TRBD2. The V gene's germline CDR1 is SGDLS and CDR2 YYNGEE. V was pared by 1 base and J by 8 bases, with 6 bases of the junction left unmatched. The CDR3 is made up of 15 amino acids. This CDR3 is CASSVRLAGVDEQFF. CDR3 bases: TGTGCCAGCAGCGTAAGGCTAGCGGGAGTAGATGAGCAGTTCTTC.

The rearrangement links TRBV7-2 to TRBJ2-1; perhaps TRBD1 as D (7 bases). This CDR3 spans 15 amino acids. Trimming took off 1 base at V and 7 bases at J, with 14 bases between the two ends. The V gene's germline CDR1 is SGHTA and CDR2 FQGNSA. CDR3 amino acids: CASSLEWDSGNEQFF. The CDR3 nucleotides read TGTGCCAGCAGCTTAGAGTGGGACAGCGGGAATGAGCAGTTCTTC.